Listed here is a single T cell receptor (beta chain). What it binds is not known. For each subset, genomic DNA was distributed in equal portions over several immunoSEQ plates. As handled by the study authors: Because ImmunoSEQ provided only junction sequences with no quality scores, the filtering differed. Sequencing used immunoSEQ multiplex PCR; TCRdb keeps in-frame clones, though not all of them. V, J and clone size reflect that table, while D and trimming were determined from the DNA. This sample has about 2.1 million clones, with around 93% found just once. The CDR3 consists of 16 residues. CDR1 and CDR2 from the germline V gene are SEHNR and FQNEAQ (reference sequence). The J segment lost 2 bases and the V segment lost 8 bases, leaving 10 bases of the junction unmatched. The entry originates in a study of shared clonotypes between healthy human individuals. Points from the study as a whole: Some clonotypes were shared by all four sorted-subset donors, while others were not shared. The non-shared ones had lower generation probabilities than the shared ones.

Cells designated naive CD8 were CD45RO-negative and were positively selected for CCR7, with terminally differentiated effector memory CD45RA+ cells excluded. The chain joins TRBV7-9 to TRBJ2-1; 9 positions match TRBD2. Input material: naive CD8+ T cells from PBMCs. The clonotype originates from a young man in good health. Some clones in this sample may be carry-over from other donors' samples. CDR3 nucleotide sequence: TGTGCCAGCGTCTCTATGGCGGGAGGGCCCTACAATGAGCAGTTCTTC. Translation gives CASVSMAGGPYNEQFF.